This TCR beta chain was found in a study of blood T cell repertoires in COVID-19. For the study at large: Sample material is recorded as cDNA or gDNA derived from T cells, B-cell-depleted T cells, or PBMCs.

Here immunoSEQ multiplex PCR was the method, and the copy in TCRdb shows in-frame clones only, minus some. The data contain 150,000 or so clones, about 80% of them seen just once; the ten biggest clones take up 4%. Material: peripheral blood. The receptor's source is a woman aged 60 to 75 with acute or convalescent COVID-19.

The CDR3 bases are TGTGCCAGCATTCGGACTAGCGGGAGTTACGAGCAGTACTTC. Its translation: CASIRTSGSYEQYF. This rearrangement joins TRBV6-6 to TRBJ2-7, with 13 nucleotides matching TRBD2. V gave up 7 bases and J gave up 4 bases; unmatched junction bases: 4. Germline CDR1 and CDR2: MNHNY and SVGAGI (reference sequence). This CDR3 contains 14 residues.